Described below is a single TCR beta chain sequence and its context. The antigen is not known. The sample belongs to a study of T cell responses to AZD1222 COVID-19 vaccine. Findings and caveats of the study: Mostly white British, mostly female donors; authors suggested clonal diversity may be underestimated.

The assay was immunoSEQ multiplex PCR, and TCRdb's table has in-frame clones only and misses some. This sample has roughly 140,000 clones, with approximately 89% found just once. The CDR3 has 12 amino acids. The V gene's germline CDR1 is SQVTM and CDR2 ANQGSEA. The ends were cut back, 4 bases at V and 7 bases at J, with 10 bases in the middle. The chain is built from TRBV29-1 and TRBJ1-4; maybe TRBD1 (6 bases). The clonotype was recovered from an adult in good health. The sequencing here drew on peripheral blood, taken on day 0 of AZD1222 vaccination. The CDR3 is CSVGEGGEKLFF. The CDR3 DNA reads as TGCAGCGTTGGTGAGGGGGGTGAAAAACTGTTTTTT.